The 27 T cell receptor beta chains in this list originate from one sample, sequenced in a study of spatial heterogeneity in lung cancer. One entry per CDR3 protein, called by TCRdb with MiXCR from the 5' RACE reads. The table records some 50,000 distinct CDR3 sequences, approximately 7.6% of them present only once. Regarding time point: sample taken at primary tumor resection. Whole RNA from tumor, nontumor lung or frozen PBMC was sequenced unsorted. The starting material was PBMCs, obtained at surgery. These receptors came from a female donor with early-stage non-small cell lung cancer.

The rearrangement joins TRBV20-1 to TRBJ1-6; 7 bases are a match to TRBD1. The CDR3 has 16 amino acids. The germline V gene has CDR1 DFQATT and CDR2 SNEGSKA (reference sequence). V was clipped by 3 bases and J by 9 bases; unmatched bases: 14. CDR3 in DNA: TGCAGTGCTAGTTCGGAGGGGGCGCAAATTATTTCACCCCTCCACTTT. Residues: CSASSEGAQIISPLHF.

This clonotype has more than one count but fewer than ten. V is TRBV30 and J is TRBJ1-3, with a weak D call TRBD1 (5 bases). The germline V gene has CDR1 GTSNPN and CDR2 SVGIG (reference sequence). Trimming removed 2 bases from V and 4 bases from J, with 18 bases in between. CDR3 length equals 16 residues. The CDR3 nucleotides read TGTGCCTGGAGTCGCCCCCAGGGCAGGGCGGGAAACACCATATATTTT. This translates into CAWSRPQGRAGNTIYF.

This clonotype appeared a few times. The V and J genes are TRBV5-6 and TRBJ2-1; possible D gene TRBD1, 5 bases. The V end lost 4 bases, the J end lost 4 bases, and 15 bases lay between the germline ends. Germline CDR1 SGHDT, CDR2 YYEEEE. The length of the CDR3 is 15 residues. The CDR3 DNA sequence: TGTGCCAGCAGCACAGACCTGACAGTGTACAATGAGCAGTTCTTC. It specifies CASSTDLTVYNEQFF.

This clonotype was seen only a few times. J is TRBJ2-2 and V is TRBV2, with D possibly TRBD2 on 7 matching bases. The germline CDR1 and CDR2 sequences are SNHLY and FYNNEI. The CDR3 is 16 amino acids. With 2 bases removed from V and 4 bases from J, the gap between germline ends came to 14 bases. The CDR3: CASSELRGLSTGELFF. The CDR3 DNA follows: TGTGCCAGCAGTGAACTGCGGGGGCTAAGCACCGGGGAGCTGTTTTTT. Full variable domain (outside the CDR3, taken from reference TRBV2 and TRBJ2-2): EPEVTQTPSHQVTQMGQEVILRCVPISNHLYFYWYRQILGQKVEFLVSFYNNEISEKSEIFDDQFSVERPDGSNFTLKIRSTKLEDSAMYFCASSELRGLSTGELFFGEGSRLTVL.

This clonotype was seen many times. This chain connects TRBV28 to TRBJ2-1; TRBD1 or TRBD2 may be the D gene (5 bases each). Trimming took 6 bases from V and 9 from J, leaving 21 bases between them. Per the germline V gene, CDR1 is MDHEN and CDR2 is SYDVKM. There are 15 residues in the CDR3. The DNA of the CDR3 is TGTGCCAGCAGCTATGGGACGGCCAAGTGGGGTGAGCAGTTCTTC. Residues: CASSYGTAKWGEQFF.

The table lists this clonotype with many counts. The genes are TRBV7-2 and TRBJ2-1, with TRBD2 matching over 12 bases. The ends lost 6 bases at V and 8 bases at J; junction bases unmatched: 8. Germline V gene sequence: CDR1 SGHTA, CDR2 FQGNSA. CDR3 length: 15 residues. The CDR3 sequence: CASSPSGGAVDEQFF. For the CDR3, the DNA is TGTGCCAGCAGTCCTAGCGGGGGGGCCGTGGATGAGCAGTTCTTC.

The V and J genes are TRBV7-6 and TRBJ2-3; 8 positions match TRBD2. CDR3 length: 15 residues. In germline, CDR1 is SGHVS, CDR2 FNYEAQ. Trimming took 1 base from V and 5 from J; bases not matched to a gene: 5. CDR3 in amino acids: CASSLDGGALDTQYF. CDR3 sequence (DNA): TGTGCCAGCAGCTTAGACGGGGGGGCCTTAGATACGCAGTATTTT.

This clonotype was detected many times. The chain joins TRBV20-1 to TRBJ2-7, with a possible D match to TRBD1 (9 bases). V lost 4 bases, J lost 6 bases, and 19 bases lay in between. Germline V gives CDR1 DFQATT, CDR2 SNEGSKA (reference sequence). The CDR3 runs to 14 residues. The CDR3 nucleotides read TGCAGTGCTAACTGGGACAGGGCGGGAGGCGAGCAGTACTTC. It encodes CSANWDRAGGEQYF.

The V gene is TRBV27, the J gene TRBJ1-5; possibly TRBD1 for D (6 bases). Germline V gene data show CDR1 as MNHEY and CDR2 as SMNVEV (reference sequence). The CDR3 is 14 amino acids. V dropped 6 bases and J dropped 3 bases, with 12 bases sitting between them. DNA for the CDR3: TGTGCCAGCAGCCGGACAGTCGCCAATCAGCCCCAGCATTTT. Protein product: CASSRTVANQPQHF.

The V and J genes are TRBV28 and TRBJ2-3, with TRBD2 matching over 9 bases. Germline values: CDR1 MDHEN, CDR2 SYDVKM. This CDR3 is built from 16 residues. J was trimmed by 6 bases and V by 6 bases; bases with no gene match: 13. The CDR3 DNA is TGTGCCAGCAGCCCCATAGCGGGGGCCCCGGGGGATACGCAGTATTTT. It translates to CASSPIAGAPGDTQYF. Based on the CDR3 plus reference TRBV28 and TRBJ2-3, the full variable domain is DVKVTQSSRYLVKRTGEKVFLECVQDMDHENMFWYRQDPGLGLRLIYFSYDVKMKEKGDIPEGYSVSREKKERFSLILESASTNQTSMYLCASSPIAGAPGDTQYFGPGTRLTVL.

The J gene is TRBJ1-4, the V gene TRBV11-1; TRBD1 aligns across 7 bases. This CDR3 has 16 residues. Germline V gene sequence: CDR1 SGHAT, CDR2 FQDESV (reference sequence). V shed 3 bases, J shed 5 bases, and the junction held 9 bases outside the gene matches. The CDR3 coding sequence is TGTGCCAGCAGCTTCGGGAAGGGGGCTGGCAATGAAAAACTGTTTTTT. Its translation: CASSFGKGAGNEKLFF.

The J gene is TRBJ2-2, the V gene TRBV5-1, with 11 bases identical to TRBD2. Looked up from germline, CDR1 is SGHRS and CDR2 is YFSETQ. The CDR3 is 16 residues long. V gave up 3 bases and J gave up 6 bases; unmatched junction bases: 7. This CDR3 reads CASSWNLAGGSGELFF. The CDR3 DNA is TGCGCCAGCAGCTGGAACCTAGCGGGGGGCTCCGGGGAGCTGTTTTTT.

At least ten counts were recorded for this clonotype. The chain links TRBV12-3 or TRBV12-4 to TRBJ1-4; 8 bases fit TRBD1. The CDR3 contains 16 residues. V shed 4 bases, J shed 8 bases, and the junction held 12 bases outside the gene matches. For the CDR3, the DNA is TGTGCCAGCAGTTCGGGCTCGGTCAGGGGGCGAGAAAAACTGTTTTTT. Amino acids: CASSSGSVRGREKLFF.

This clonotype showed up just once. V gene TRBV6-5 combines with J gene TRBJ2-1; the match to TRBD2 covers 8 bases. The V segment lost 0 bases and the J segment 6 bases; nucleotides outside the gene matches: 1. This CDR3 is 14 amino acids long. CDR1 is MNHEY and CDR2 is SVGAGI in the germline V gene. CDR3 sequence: CASSYSGTSNEQFF. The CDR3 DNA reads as TGTGCCAGCAGTTACTCCGGGACTAGCAATGAGCAGTTCTTC.

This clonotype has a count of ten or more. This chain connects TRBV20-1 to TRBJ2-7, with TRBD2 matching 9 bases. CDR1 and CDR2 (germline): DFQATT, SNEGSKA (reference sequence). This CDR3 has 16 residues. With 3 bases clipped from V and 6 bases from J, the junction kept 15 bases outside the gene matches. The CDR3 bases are TGCAGTGCTAGCCGCGGCGGGGGGGCCGGAACAGGCGAGCAGTACTTC. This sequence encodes CSASRGGGAGTGEQYF.

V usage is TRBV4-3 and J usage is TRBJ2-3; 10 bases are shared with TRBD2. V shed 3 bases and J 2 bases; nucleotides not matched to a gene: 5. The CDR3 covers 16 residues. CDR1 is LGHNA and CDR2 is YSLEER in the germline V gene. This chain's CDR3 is CASSHLSGGDTDTQYF. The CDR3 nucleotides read TGCGCCAGCAGCCATTTGAGCGGGGGGGACACAGATACGCAGTATTTT.

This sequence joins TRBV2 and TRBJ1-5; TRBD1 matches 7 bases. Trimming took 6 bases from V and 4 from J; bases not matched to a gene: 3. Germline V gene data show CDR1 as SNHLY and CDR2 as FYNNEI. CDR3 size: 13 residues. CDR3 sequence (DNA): TGTGCCAGCAGGCAACAGGGGAATCAGCCCCAGCATTTT. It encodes CASRQQGNQPQHF.

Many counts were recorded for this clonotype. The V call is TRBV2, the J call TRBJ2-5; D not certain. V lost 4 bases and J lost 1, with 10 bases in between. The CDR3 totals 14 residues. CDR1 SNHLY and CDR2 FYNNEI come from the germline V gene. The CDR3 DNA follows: TGTGCCAGCAGTGTATGGCAGCTCCAAGAGACCCAGTACTTC. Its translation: CASSVWQLQETQYF. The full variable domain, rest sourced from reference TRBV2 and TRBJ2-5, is EPEVTQTPSHQVTQMGQEVILRCVPISNHLYFYWYRQILGQKVEFLVSFYNNEISEKSEIFDDQFSVERPDGSNFTLKIRSTKLEDSAMYFCASSVWQLQETQYFGPGTRLLVL.

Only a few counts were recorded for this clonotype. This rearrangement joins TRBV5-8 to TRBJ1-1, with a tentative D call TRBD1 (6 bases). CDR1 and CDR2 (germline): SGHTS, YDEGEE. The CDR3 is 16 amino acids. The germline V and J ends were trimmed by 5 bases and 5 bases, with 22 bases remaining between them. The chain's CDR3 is CASSLPRGTHETEAFF. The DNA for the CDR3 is TGTGCCAGCAGTCTCCCCAGAGGGACACACGAGACTGAAGCTTTCTTT.

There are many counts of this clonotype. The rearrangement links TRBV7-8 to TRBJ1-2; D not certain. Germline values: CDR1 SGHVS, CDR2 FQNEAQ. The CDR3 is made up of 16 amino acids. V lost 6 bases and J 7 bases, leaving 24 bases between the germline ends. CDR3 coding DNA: TGTGCCAGCAGTTTTGGGTGGGGTTTGGAGATGGTTGGCTACACCTTC. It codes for CASSFGWGLEMVGYTF.

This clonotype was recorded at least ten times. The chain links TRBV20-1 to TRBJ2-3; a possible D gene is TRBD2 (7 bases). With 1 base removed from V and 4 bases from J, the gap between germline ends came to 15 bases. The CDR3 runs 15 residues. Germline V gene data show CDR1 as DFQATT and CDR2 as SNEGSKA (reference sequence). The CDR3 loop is CSARGLSGGPDTQYF. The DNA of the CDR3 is TGCAGTGCTAGAGGTTTATCGGGGGGCCCAGATACGCAGTATTTT.

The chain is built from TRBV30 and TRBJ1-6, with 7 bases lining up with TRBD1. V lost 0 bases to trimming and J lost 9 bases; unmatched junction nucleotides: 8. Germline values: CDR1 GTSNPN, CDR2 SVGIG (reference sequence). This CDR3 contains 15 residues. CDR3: CAWSVKRTGSSPLHF. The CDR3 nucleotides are TGTGCCTGGAGTGTAAAAAGGACAGGCAGTTCACCCCTCCACTTT.

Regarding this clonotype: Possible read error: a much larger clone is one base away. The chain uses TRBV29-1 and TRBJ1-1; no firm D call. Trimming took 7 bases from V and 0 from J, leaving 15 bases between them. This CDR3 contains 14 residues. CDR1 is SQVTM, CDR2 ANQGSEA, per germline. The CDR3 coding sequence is TGCAGCGCCCAAAGACCCCCGATGAACACTGAAGCTTTCTTT. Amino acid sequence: CSAQRPPMNTEAFF.

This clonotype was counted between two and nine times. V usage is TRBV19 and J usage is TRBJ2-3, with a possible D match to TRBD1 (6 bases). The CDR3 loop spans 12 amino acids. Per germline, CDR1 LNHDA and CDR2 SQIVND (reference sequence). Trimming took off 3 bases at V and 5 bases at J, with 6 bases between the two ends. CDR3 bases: TGTGCCAGTAGTATGACAGGAGATACGCAGTATTTT. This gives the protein CASSMTGDTQYF.

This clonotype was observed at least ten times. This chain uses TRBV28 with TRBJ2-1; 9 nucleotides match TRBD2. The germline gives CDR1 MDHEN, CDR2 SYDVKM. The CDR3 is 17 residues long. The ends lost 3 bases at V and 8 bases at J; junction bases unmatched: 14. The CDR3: CASSLFPPGTSSYEQFF. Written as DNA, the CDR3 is TGTGCCAGCAGTTTGTTTCCCCCCGGGACTAGCAGTTATGAGCAGTTCTTC.

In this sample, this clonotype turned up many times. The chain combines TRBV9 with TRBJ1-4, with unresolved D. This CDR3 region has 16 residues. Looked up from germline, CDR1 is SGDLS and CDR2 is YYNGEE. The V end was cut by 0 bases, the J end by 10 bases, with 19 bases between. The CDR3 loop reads CASSVAGDSRSGKLFF. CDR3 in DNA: TGTGCCAGCAGCGTAGCTGGCGACTCCCGGAGCGGAAAACTGTTTTTT.

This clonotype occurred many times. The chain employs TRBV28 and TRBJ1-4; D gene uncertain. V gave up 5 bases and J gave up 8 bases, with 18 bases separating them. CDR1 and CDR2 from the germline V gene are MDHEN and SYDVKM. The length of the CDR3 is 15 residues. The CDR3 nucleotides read TGTGCCAGCAGTATCCCAACGGGAGAATTCGAAAAACTGTTTTTT. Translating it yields CASSIPTGEFEKLFF.